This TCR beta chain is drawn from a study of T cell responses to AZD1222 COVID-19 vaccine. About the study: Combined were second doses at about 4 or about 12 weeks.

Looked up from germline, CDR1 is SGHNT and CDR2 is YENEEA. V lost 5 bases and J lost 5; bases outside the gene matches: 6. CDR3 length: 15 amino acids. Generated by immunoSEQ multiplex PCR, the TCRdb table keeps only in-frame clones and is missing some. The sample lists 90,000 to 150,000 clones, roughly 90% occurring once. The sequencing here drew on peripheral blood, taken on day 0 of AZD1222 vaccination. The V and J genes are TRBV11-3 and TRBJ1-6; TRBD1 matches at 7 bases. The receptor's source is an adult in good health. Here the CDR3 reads CASSPRDSNNSPLHF. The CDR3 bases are TGTGCCAGCAGCCCTCGGGACAGCAATAATTCACCCCTCCACTTT.